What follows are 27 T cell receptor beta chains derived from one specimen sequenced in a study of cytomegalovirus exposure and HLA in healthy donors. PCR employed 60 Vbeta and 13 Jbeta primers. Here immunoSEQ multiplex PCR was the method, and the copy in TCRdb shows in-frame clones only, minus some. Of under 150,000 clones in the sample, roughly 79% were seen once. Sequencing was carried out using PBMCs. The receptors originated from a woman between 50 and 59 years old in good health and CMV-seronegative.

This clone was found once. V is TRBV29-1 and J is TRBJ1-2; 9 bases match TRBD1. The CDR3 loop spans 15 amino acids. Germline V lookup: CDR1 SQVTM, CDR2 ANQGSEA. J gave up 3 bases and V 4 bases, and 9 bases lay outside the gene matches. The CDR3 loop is CSVGTGDPTDYGYTF. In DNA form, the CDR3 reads TGCAGCGTTGGGACAGGGGACCCTACGGACTATGGCTACACCTTC.

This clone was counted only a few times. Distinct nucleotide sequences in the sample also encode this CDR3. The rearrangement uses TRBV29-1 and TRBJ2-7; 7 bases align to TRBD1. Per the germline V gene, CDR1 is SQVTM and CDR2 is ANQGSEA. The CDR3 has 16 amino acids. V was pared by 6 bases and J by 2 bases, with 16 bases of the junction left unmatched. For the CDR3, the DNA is TGCAGCGTGGCGACAGGGATGAGTGGCTGGGCCTACGAGCAGTACTTC. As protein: CSVATGMSGWAYEQYF.

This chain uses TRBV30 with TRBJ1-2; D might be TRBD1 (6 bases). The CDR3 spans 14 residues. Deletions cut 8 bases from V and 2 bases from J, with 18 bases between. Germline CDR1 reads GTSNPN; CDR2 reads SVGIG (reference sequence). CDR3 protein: CASQLIGGNYGYTF. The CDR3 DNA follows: TGTGCCAGCCAACTCATAGGGGGAAACTATGGCTACACCTTC.

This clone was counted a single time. The CDR3 here is CASSHRGPYNEQFF. The DNA of the CDR3 is TGTGCCAGCAGCCACAGGGGGCCCTACAATGAGCAGTTCTTC. The chain carries TRBV28 and TRBJ2-1; 9 nucleotides align to TRBD1. There are 14 residues in the CDR3. V was pared by 6 bases and J by 2 bases, with 2 bases of the junction left unmatched. Looked up from germline, CDR1 is MDHEN and CDR2 is SYDVKM. The variable domain in full, with the rest retrieved from reference TRBV28 and TRBJ2-1, is DVKVTQSSRYLVKRTGEKVFLECVQDMDHENMFWYRQDPGLGLRLIYFSYDVKMKEKGDIPEGYSVSREKKERFSLILESASTNQTSMYLCASSHRGPYNEQFFGPGTRLTVL.

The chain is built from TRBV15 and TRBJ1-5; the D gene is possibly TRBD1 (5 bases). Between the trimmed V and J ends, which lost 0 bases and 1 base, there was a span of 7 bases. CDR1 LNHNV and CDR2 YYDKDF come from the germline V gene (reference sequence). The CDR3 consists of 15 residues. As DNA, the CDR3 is TGTGCCACCAGCAGAGAGGGGCGGAGCAATCAGCCCCAGCATTTT. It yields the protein CATSREGRSNQPQHF.

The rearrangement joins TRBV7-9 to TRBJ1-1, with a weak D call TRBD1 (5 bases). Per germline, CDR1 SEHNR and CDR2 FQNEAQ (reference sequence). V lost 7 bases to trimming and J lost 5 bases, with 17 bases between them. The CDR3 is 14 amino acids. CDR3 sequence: CASTPRDPTTEAFF. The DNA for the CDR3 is TGTGCCAGCACCCCGCGGGACCCCACGACTGAAGCTTTCTTT.

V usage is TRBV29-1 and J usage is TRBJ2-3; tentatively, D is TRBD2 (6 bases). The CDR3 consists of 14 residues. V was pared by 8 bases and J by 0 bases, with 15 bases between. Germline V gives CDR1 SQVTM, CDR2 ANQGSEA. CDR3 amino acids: CSLTRDSSTDTQYF. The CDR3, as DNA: TGCAGCCTGACACGGGACTCCAGCACAGATACGCAGTATTTT.

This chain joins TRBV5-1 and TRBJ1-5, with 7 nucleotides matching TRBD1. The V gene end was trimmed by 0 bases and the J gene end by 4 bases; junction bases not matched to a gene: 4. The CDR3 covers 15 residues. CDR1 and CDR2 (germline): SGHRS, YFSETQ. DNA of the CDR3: TGCGCCAGCAGCTTGGGGGCAGGGGGGAATCAGCCCCAGCATTTT. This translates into CASSLGAGGNQPQHF.

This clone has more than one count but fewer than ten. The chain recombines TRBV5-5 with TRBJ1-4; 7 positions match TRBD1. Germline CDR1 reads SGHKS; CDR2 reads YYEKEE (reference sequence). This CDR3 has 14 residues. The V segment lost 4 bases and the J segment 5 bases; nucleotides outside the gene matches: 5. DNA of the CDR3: TGTGCCAGCAGCCTGGGACAGCCAAATGAAAAACTGTTTTTT. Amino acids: CASSLGQPNEKLFF.

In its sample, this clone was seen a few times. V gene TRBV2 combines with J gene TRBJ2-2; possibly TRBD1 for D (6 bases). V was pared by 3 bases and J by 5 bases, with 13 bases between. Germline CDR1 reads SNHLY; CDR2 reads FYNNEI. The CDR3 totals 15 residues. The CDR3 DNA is TGTGCCAGCAGTGAGAAGGGGGTGAGGACCGGGGAGCTGTTTTTT. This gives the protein CASSEKGVRTGELFF.

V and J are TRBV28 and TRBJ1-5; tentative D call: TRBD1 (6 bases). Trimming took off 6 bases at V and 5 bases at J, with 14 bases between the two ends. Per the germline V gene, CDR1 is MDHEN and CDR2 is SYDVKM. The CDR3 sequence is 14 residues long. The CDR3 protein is CASRTGQYHQPQHF. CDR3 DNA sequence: TGTGCCAGCAGAACAGGACAGTACCATCAGCCCCAGCATTTT.

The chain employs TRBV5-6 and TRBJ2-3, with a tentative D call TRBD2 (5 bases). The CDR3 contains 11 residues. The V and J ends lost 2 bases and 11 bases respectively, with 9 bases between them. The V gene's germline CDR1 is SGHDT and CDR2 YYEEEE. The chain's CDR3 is CASSFGVGQYF. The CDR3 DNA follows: TGTGCCAGCAGCTTCGGGGTGGGGCAGTATTTT.

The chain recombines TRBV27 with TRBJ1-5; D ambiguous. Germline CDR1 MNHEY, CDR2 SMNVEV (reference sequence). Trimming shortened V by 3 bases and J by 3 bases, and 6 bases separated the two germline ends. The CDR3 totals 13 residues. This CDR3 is CASSFSVNQPQHF. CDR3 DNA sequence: TGTGCCAGCAGTTTTTCGGTCAATCAGCCCCAGCATTTT.

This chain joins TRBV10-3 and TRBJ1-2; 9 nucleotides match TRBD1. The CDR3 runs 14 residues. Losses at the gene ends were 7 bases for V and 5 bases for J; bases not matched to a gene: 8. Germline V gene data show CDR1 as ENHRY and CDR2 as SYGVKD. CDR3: CAITVDRGVYGYTF. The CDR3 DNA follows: TGTGCCATCACCGTGGACAGGGGCGTATATGGCTACACCTTC.

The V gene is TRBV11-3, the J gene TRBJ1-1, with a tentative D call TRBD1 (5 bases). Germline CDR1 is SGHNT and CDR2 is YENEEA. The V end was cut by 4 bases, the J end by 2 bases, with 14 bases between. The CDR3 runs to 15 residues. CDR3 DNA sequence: TGTGCCAGCAGCTGGGGACTACGCAATAACACTGAAGCTTTCTTT. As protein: CASSWGLRNNTEAFF.

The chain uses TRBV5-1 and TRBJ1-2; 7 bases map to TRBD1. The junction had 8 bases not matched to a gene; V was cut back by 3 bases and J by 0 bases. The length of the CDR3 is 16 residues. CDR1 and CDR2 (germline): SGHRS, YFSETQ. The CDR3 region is CASSWGDSGANYGYTF. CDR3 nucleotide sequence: TGCGCCAGCAGCTGGGGGGACAGCGGAGCTAACTATGGCTACACCTTC.

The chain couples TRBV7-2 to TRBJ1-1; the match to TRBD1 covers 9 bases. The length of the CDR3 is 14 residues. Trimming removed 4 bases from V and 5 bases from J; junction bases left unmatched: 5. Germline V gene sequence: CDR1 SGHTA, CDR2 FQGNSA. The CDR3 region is CASSSGQGRTEAFF. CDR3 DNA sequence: TGTGCCAGCAGCTCCGGACAGGGGCGGACTGAAGCTTTCTTT.

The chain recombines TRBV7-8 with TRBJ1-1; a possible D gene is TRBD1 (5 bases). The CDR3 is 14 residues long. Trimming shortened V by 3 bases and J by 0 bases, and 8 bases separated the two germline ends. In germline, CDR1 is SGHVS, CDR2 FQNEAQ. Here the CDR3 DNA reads TGTGCCAGCAGCTTGACAGAACTGAACACTGAAGCTTTCTTT. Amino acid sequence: CASSLTELNTEAFF.

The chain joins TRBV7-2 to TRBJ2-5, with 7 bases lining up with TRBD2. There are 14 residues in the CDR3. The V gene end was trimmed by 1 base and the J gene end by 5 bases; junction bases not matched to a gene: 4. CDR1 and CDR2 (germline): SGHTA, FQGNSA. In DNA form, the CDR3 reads TGTGCCAGCAGCTTAGAGCGGGGTTTCGAGACCCAGTACTTC. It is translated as CASSLERGFETQYF.

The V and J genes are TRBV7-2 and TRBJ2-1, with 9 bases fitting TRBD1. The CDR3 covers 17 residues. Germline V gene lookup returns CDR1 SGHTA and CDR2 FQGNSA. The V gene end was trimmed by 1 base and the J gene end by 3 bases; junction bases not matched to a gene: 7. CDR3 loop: CASSLGQGGVRYNEQFF. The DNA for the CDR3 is TGTGCCAGCAGCTTAGGACAGGGGGGAGTCCGCTACAATGAGCAGTTCTTC.

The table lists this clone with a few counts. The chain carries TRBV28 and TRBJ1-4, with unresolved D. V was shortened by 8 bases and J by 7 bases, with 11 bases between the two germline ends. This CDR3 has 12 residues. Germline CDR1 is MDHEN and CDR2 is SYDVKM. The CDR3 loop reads CASGTAFEKLFF. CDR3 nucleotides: TGTGCCAGCGGCACAGCTTTTGAAAAACTGTTTTTT.

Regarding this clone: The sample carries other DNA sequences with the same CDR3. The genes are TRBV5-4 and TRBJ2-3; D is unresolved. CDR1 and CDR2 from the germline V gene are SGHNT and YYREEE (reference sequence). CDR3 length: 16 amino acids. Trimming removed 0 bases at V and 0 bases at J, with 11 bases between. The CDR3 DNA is TGTGCCAGCAGCTTGGGGCAGGTCTCTAGCACAGATACGCAGTATTTT. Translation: CASSLGQVSSTDTQYF.

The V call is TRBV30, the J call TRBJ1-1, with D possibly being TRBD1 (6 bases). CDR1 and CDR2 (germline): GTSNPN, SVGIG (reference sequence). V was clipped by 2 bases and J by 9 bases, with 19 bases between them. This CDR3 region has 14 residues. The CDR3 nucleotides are TGTGCCTGGAGTAATCGGGGGGGCGCTTGTAAAGCTTTCTTT. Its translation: CAWSNRGGACKAFF.

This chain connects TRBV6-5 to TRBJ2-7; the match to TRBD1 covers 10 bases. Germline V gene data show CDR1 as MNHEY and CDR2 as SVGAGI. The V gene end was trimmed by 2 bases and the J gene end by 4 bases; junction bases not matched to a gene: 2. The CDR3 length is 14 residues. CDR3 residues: CASSYAGQGYEQYF. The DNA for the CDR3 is TGTGCCAGCAGTTACGCGGGACAGGGGTACGAGCAGTACTTC.

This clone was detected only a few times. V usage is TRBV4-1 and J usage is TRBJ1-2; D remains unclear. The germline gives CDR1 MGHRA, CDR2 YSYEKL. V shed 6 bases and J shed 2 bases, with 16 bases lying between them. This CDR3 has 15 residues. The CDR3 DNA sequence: TGCGCCAGCAGTTTGGCTTGGAGGGTCAACTATGGCTACACCTTC. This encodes CASSLAWRVNYGYTF.

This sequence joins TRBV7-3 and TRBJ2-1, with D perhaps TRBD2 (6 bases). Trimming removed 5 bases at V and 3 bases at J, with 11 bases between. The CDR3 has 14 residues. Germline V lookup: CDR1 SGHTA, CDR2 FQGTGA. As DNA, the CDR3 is TGTGCCAGCAGCCATAGCGGTGGCTACAATGAGCAGTTCTTC. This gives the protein CASSHSGGYNEQFF.

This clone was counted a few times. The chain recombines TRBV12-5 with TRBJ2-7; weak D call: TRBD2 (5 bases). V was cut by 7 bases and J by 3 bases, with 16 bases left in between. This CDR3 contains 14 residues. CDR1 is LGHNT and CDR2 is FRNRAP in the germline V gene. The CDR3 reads CASAQTGLHYEQYF. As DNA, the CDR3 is TGTGCTAGTGCCCAAACGGGGTTACACTACGAGCAGTACTTC.